Shown below are 14 T cell receptor beta chains from a single sample sequenced in a study of T cell responses to AZD1222 COVID-19 vaccine. Produced via immunoSEQ multiplex PCR; TCRdb's table is partial and in-frame only. The sample records 90,000 to 120,000 clones, roughly nine tenths being singletons. Sample: peripheral blood, taken on day 0 of MenACWY control vaccination. Every receptor here comes from an adult in good health.

In DNA form, the CDR3 reads TGTGCCAGCAGCGCGTCCTTAAAACAGGGGGCAGGTGAAGCTTTCTTT. This codes for CASSASLKQGAGEAFF. V gene TRBV21-1 combines with J gene TRBJ1-1; TRBD1, the table's D call, was not compared with the DNA. TRBV21-1 is flagged as a pseudogene. The CDR3 sequence is 16 residues long.

This clone was observed once. Here the CDR3 DNA reads TGTGCCAGCAGCTCAGGACCTGTGGAAAAACTGTTTTTT. This sequence encodes CASSSGPVEKLFF. This chain joins TRBV7-9 and TRBJ1-4; no reliable D call. CDR1 is SEHNR and CDR2 is FQNEAQ in the germline V gene (reference sequence). V lost 4 bases to trimming and J lost 8 bases, with 11 bases between them. This CDR3 contains 13 residues.

V and J are TRBV5-1 and TRBJ2-3, with D unclear. The CDR3 is 13 residues long. CDR1 and CDR2 (germline): SGHRS, YFSETQ. Trimming took off 5 bases at V and 1 base at J, with 8 bases between the two ends. The CDR3: CASSPERTDTQYF. The DNA of the CDR3 is TGCGCCAGCAGTCCTGAACGCACAGATACGCAGTATTTT.

The V call is TRBV6-1, the J call TRBJ1-2; D is perhaps TRBD1 (5 bases). The V gene's germline CDR1 is MNHNS and CDR2 SASEGT. The CDR3 loop spans 17 amino acids. Trimming took 4 bases from V and 2 from J, leaving 20 bases between them. The CDR3 coding sequence is TGTGCCAGCAGTGCTGACCAGGGAAGGGTACCAAACTATGGCTACACCTTC. Protein: CASSADQGRVPNYGYTF.

The V gene is TRBV24-1, the J gene TRBJ2-3; D unclear. The CDR3 is made up of 17 amino acids. Germline V gives CDR1 KGHDR, CDR2 SFDVKD. The V and J ends lost 3 bases and 4 bases respectively, with 19 bases between them. CDR3 residues: CATSDPSQAGRADTQYF. The CDR3 coding sequence is TGTGCCACCAGTGATCCCTCTCAGGCTGGCCGCGCAGATACGCAGTATTTT.

The rearrangement joins TRBV5-4 to TRBJ2-2; 8 bases line up with TRBD2. V shed 3 bases, J shed 5 bases, and the junction held 6 bases outside the gene matches. The germline gives CDR1 SGHNT, CDR2 YYREEE (reference sequence). This CDR3 has 15 residues. CDR3 bases: TGTGCCAGCAGCTCCGGGGGGGCAGGGACCGGGGAGCTGTTTTTT. As protein: CASSSGGAGTGELFF.

This chain links TRBV7-9 with TRBJ1-4; D is uncertain. V was shortened by 5 bases and J by 7 bases, with 17 bases between the two germline ends. This CDR3 is built from 15 residues. CDR1 and CDR2 (germline): SEHNR, FQNEAQ (reference sequence). The chain's CDR3 is CASSPGEGRSEKLFF. For the CDR3, the DNA is TGTGCCAGCAGCCCCGGGGAGGGAAGAAGTGAAAAACTGTTTTTT.

The chain couples TRBV6-5 to TRBJ1-3; D is unclear. The CDR3 extends over 15 amino acids. Germline CDR1 reads MNHEY; CDR2 reads SVGAGI. The germline V and J ends were trimmed by 2 bases and 1 base, with 9 bases remaining between them. CDR3 coding DNA: TGTGCCAGCAGTTACGAGGACTCTTCTGGAAACACCATATATTTT. This translates into CASSYEDSSGNTIYF.

The rearrangement uses TRBV7-2 and TRBJ1-1; D gene uncertain. V dropped 8 bases and J dropped 6 bases, with 25 bases sitting between them. The V gene's germline CDR1 is SGHTA and CDR2 FQGNSA. The CDR3 length is 16 residues. The CDR3 DNA is TGTGCCAGCCTTCCTCGTTATCGGGAGACCTTTCCTGAAGCTTTCTTT. This gives the protein CASLPRYRETFPEAFF.

The rearrangement links TRBV7-9 to TRBJ2-1; D is perhaps TRBD1 (6 bases). The germline CDR1 and CDR2 sequences are SEHNR and FQNEAQ (reference sequence). The V end lost 5 bases, the J end lost 4 bases, and 18 bases lay between the germline ends. This CDR3 spans 16 amino acids. The CDR3 region is CASSLMWTASYNEQFF. DNA of the CDR3: TGTGCCAGCAGCCTTATGTGGACAGCAAGTTACAATGAGCAGTTCTTC. Together with reference TRBV7-9 and TRBJ2-1, the CDR3 gives the full variable domain: DTGVSQNPRHKITKRGQNVTFRCDPISEHNRLYWYRQTLGQGPEFLTYFQNEAQLEKSRLLSDRFSAERPKGSFSTLEIQRTEQGDSAMYLCASSLMWTASYNEQFFGPGTRLTVL.

This clone has just a few counts. V gene TRBV6-5 combines with J gene TRBJ1-1; D ambiguous. Trimming left V 6 bases short and J 1 base short, with 9 bases between. Looked up from germline, CDR1 is MNHEY and CDR2 is SVGAGI. There are 13 residues in the CDR3. The CDR3: CASRSFGNTEAFF. DNA for the CDR3: TGTGCCAGCAGGAGCTTTGGGAACACTGAAGCTTTCTTT.

The chain joins TRBV9 to TRBJ1-1, with D unresolved. Deletions cut 0 bases from V and 1 base from J, with 7 bases between. The CDR3 consists of 14 residues. From germline, CDR1 is SGDLS and CDR2 YYNGEE. DNA for the CDR3: TGTGCCAGCAGCGTAGTAGTCTCGAACACTGAAGCTTTCTTT. This encodes CASSVVVSNTEAFF. The entire variable domain, with the rest obtained from reference TRBV9 and TRBJ1-1, is as follows: DSGVTQTPKHLITATGQRVTLRCSPRSGDLSVYWYQQSLDQGLQFLIQYYNGEERAKGNILERFSAQQFPDLHSELNLSSLELGDSALYFCASSVVVSNTEAFFGQGTRLTVV.

This clone has only one observation. V is TRBV3-1 (or the pseudogene TRBV3-2) and J is TRBJ1-1; possible D gene TRBD1, 5 bases. The CDR3 extends over 16 amino acids. CDR1 and CDR2 (germline): LGHDT, YNNKEL (reference sequence). V lost 0 bases to trimming and J lost 5 bases, with 16 bases between them. The CDR3 DNA reads TGTGCCAGCAGCCAAGATCCCGGCAGGGTGTGGACTGAAGCTTTCTTT. It yields the protein CASSQDPGRVWTEAFF.

This rearrangement joins TRBV7-9 to TRBJ2-1, with D perhaps matching TRBD1 or TRBD2 (5 bases each). Germline CDR1 and CDR2: SEHNR and FQNEAQ (reference sequence). The CDR3 runs to 16 residues. V lost 5 bases and J 4 bases, leaving 18 bases between the germline ends. CDR3 in amino acids: CASSLRGAGVYNEQFF. The DNA of the CDR3 is TGTGCCAGCAGCCTTCGAGGGGCCGGGGTTTACAATGAGCAGTTCTTC.